This T cell receptor (beta chain) was retrieved from a study of blood T cells in healthy people across ages. Study observations and caveats: Unsorted PBMCs blocked a conclusive comparison of naive and antigen-experienced cells.

Approximately 9.1 milliliters was the volume of peripheral blood drawn from each donor. The second PCR ran about 7 to 12 cycles with a sample-barcoded 5' primer and J-beta primers. Using its own MiXCR run on the 5' RACE reads, TCRdb lists one record per CDR3 protein. The sample holds around 970,000 distinct CDR3 sequences, 45% to 60% seen once. For this clonotype: Its matching antigen is unknown.

Germline V gene data show CDR1 as SGDLS and CDR2 as YYNGEE. This CDR3 comprises 11 residues. Trimming cost V 2 bases and J 10 bases, with 7 bases left between them. The receptor comes from a woman between 55 and 75 years old in good health. The chain joins TRBV9 to TRBJ2-1; weak D call: TRBD2 (5 bases). Input material: blood. The CDR3 is CASSVTREQFF. In nucleotides, the CDR3 is TGTGCCAGCAGCGTCACTAGGGAGCAGTTCTTC.